This T cell receptor (beta chain) was observed in a study of technical replicates of blood from a few donors. Clones were sequenced by immunoSEQ multiplex PCR, and TCRdb holds only the in-frame ones, with some missing. The table lists 45,000 to 65,000 clones, 90% to 95% of them singletons. From germline, CDR1 is MNHEY and CDR2 SVGAGI. The CDR3 is 15 residues long. V trimming: 6 bases; J trimming: 3 bases; junction bases outside the gene matches: 10. The clonotype originates from a human donor in good health. Some clones in this sample may be carry-over from other donors' samples. The V gene is TRBV6-5, the J gene TRBJ2-5; 7 positions match TRBD2. Sequencing was carried out using PBMCs. The CDR3 loop is CASRSAGVVEETQYF. CDR3 nucleotide sequence: TGTGCCAGCAGGTCCGCGGGAGTGGTTGAAGAGACCCAGTACTTC.